Listed below are T cell receptor beta chains from one sample, sequenced in a study of T cell changes during pregnancy in multiple sclerosis. Assay used: immunoSEQ multiplex PCR; TCRdb lists only in-frame clones, some missing. The sample has roughly 30,000 clones, approximately 94% seen once; the top ten hold around 0.43%. The sequenced sample was CD4+ T cells from peripheral blood mononuclear cells, obtained in the second trimester of pregnancy. The receptors were sampled from a female donor with multiple sclerosis, enrolled in a pregnancy study. Each CDR3 is given with its conserved first and last residue. The D gene is left open where the match is weak. The listing skips clone size in some rows; elsewhere it reads once, few, many or a size class.

TGCGCCAGCAGCCGACTAGCGGGAGGGCCCTCCCACGAGCAGTACTTC CASSRLAGGPSHEQYF TRBV4-1 TRBD2 TRBJ2-7 -
TGTGCCAGCAGCTTAGACAGCCGAGACATTCAGTACTTC CASSLDSRDIQYF TRBV7-9 - TRBJ2-4 -
TGTGCCACCAGCAGAGTAGCGGGGTTAAAAACAGATACGCAGTATTTT CATSRVAGLKTDTQYF TRBV15 TRBD2 TRBJ2-3 -
TGTGCCAGCAGCTTAGCTGGCAGCGGGACCGGGGAGCTGTTTTTT CASSLAGSGTGELFF TRBV7-8 - TRBJ2-2 once
TGTGCCAGCAGCTATAGCGGCCCCACAGATACGCAGTATTTT CASSYSGPTDTQYF TRBV5-4 - TRBJ2-3 -
TGTGCCAGCAGCTGGGCGGGAGCCAACACCGGGGAGCTGTTTTTT CASSWAGANTGELFF TRBV5-4 TRBD2 TRBJ2-2 once
TGTGCCAGCAGTTTACGACTAGCGGGAGCGAAACATGAGCAGTTCTTC CASSLRLAGAKHEQFF TRBV27 TRBD2 TRBJ2-1 -
TGTGCCAGCAGCCACACCGGACAGGGCCTTAGATTGTATAAGGGCTACACCTTC CASSHTGQGLRLYKGYTF TRBV7-9 TRBD1 TRBJ1-2 -
TGCAGCGCACGGACTAGCGGGAGGTCCCCCGAGCAGTACTTC CSARTSGRSPEQYF TRBV29-1 TRBD2 TRBJ2-7 -
TGTGCCAGCAGCTTAAATTTGGTGGAGAGCTCCTACAATGAGCAGTTCTTC CASSLNLVESSYNEQFF TRBV7-9 - TRBJ2-1 -
TGTGCCAGCAGCTCCAGGGGGATCGGGGAGCTGTTTTTT CASSSRGIGELFF TRBV11-3 TRBD1 TRBJ2-2 -
TGTGCCAGCAAATATAAGAAGAGCTCCTACGAGCAGTACTTC CASKYKKSSYEQYF TRBV11-2 - TRBJ2-7 -
TGTGCCAGCAGCGCATCGAGCTCCTACAATGAGCAGTTCTTC CASSASSSYNEQFF TRBV5-4 - TRBJ2-1 -
TGTGCCAGCTCACCTCGACTAGCGGGGCTGAAAAACATTCAGTACTTC CASSPRLAGLKNIQYF TRBV18 TRBD2 TRBJ2-4 -
TGCGCCAGCAGCTTGGTCGCAGGGGCGACGAACACCGGGGAGCTGTTTTTT CASSLVAGATNTGELFF TRBV5-1 - TRBJ2-2 once
TGTGCCAGCAGTGAACAGGGGCAGGCGGGAAACACCATATATTTT CASSEQGQAGNTIYF TRBV25-1 - TRBJ1-3 -
TGTGCCAGCTCACCACGGCCAGGGGGTGACACTGAAGCTTTCTTT CASSPRPGGDTEAFF TRBV18 TRBD1 TRBJ1-1 -
TGCGCCAGCAGCTTGGTTGGACAGGGTAACACTGAAGCTTTCTTT CASSLVGQGNTEAFF TRBV5-1 TRBD1 TRBJ1-1 -
TGTGCCAGCAGCCAGGGAGTGAACACTGAAGCTTTCTTT CASSQGVNTEAFF TRBV14 - TRBJ1-1 -
TGTGCCAGCAGTTTCTCGCGAGTTTCGATCTCCGAGCAGTACTTC CASSFSRVSISEQYF TRBV27 - TRBJ2-7 -
TGTGCCAGCTGTCGAGTAGCGGGTAAAGAGACCCAGTACTTC CASCRVAGKETQYF TRBV6-5 TRBD2 TRBJ2-5 -
TGTGCCAGCTCCCCCCTGGGAAGGGGGGGGGTTGGCGAGCAGTACTTC CASSPLGRGGVGEQYF TRBV18 - TRBJ2-7 once
TGTGCCAGCAGCTACGGAAGCGGGAGTCGCGCAGATACGCAGTATTTT CASSYGSGSRADTQYF TRBV5-8 TRBD2 TRBJ2-3 -
TGTGCCAGCAGCACTGCCGCAGGGGGCTTTGAGAATACGCAGTATTTT CASSTAAGGFENTQYF TRBV7-8 TRBD1 TRBJ2-3 -
TGCGCCAGCAGCTTGTTAACTAGCGGGTCCAATGAGCAGTTCTTC CASSLLTSGSNEQFF TRBV5-1 TRBD2 TRBJ2-1 -
TGTGCCAGTAGCCCGAGGGGACTAGCCGTCAATGAGCAGTTCTTC CASSPRGLAVNEQFF TRBV19 TRBD2 TRBJ2-1 -
TGTGCCTGGAGTGTACTTAGCTCCTACAATGAGCAGTTCTTC CAWSVLSSYNEQFF TRBV30 - TRBJ2-1 -
TGTGCCAGCAGTTTCAGGGGGCCTCAGCCCCAGCATTTT CASSFRGPQPQHF TRBV27 TRBD1 TRBJ1-5 -
TGTGCCAGCAGCCCAGGACAGGGCCGGGATACTGAAGCTTTCTTT CASSPGQGRDTEAFF TRBV7-9 TRBD1 TRBJ1-1 -
TGTGCCAGTAGTATGGTAGGGGCTAGAGGCTACGAGCAGTACTTC CASSMVGARGYEQYF TRBV19 - TRBJ2-7 -
TGTGCCAGCAGTGCTTGGACAGGAAGCTCCTACGAGCAGTACTTC CASSAWTGSSYEQYF TRBV6-1 TRBD1 TRBJ2-7 -
TGTGCCAGCAGTATAAACTATGGCTACACCTTC CASSINYGYTF TRBV28 - TRBJ1-2 -
TGTGCCAGTAGTATAACGGCGGGGGACTACAATGAGCAGTTCTTC CASSITAGDYNEQFF TRBV19 TRBD2 TRBJ2-1 -
TGTGCCAGCTCACCACCGACAGCCCTCACGAACACTGAAGCTTTCTTT CASSPPTALTNTEAFF TRBV18 - TRBJ1-1 -
TGTGCCAGCAGCTTAGGGGTGGGAGTCACGGCCAAAAACATTCAGTACTTC CASSLGVGVTAKNIQYF TRBV7-2 - TRBJ2-4 -
TGCGCCAGCAGCTTGGCCCGGACAGGGCAAGAGACCCAGTACTTC CASSLARTGQETQYF TRBV5-1 TRBD1 TRBJ2-5 -
TGTGCCAGCAGAAAAGGGACTAGTACCGGGTGGGAGCTGTTTTTT CASRKGTSTGWELFF TRBV11-2 TRBD2 TRBJ2-2 -
TGTGCCTGGAGTCGGGTTCCGAGACAGGGATTCGGAAACACCATATATTTT CAWSRVPRQGFGNTIYF TRBV30 TRBD1 TRBJ1-3 -
TGCAGCGTTCAGCGCTCCCACTACGAGCAGTACTTC CSVQRSHYEQYF TRBV29-1 - TRBJ2-7 -
TGTGCCAGCAGCTTGAGACGACTTACCGAGACCCAGTACTTC CASSLRRLTETQYF TRBV5-4 - TRBJ2-5 once
TGCGCCAGCAGTGTCAGGACAGGGACTTTGAATGAGCAGTTCTTC CASSVRTGTLNEQFF TRBV10-1 TRBD1 TRBJ2-1 -
TGTGCCAGCAGCCCGAGCGGCGCGAACACCGGGGAGCTGTTTTTT CASSPSGANTGELFF TRBV7-7 - TRBJ2-2 -
TGTGCCACCAATCCGGGACAGGGGGCGTCCGGGGAGCTGTTTTTT CATNPGQGASGELFF TRBV4-2 TRBD1 TRBJ2-2 -
TGTGCCAGCAGCATCCAACAGGGGGCCCGAGAGACCCAGTACTTC CASSIQQGARETQYF TRBV5-4 TRBD1 TRBJ2-5 -
TGTGCCAGCAGCCAAAAAAGGAGCATCTCCTACAATGAGCAGTTCTTC CASSQKRSISYNEQFF TRBV4-2 - TRBJ2-1 -
TGTGCCAGCAGTTTAGGGGCGGTGGAAGGAGCCCAGCATTTT CASSLGAVEGAQHF TRBV28 - TRBJ1-5 -